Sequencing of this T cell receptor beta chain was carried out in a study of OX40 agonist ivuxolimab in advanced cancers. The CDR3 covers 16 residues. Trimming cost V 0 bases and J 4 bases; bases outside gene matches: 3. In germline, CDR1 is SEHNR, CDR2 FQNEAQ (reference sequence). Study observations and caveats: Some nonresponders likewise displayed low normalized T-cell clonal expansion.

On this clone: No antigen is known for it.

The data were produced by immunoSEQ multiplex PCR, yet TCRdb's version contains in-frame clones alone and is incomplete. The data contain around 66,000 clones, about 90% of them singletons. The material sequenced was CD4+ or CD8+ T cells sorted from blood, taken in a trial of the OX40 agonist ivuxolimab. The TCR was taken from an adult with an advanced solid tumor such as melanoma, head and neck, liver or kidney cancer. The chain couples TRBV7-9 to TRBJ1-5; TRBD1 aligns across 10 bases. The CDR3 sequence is CASSLATGGENQPQHF. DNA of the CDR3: TGTGCCAGCAGCTTAGCGACAGGGGGCGAAAATCAGCCCCAGCATTTT.